The sequence of this TCR beta chain was determined in a study of blood T cell repertoires in COVID-19. CDR1 SGHRS and CDR2 YFSETQ come from the germline V gene. The CDR3 contains 15 residues. V gave up 4 bases and J gave up 2 bases; unmatched junction bases: 6. Repertoires were generated with immunoSEQ multiplex PCR, while TCRdb's copy carries only in-frame clones and drops some. The sample contains tens of thousands of clones, around 87% of which appear only once. Input material: peripheral blood. This chain uses TRBV5-1 with TRBJ2-7; 10 bases agree with TRBD1. This TCR derives from a human donor in a cohort sampled during active COVID-19. CDR3 nucleotides: TGCGCCAGCAGCACGGGACAGGGGCGAACCTACGAGCAGTACTTC. This encodes CASSTGQGRTYEQYF.